This T cell receptor beta chain is drawn from a study of T cell responses to AZD1222 COVID-19 vaccine. Notes on the study in general: Donors in the cohort were predominantly white British and more often female, and clonal diversity was possibly underestimated. Targeting of unmutated variant regions was reportedly seen in nearly half of spike-specific TCRs.

CDR1 SEHNR and CDR2 FQNEAQ come from the germline V gene (reference sequence). The germline V and J ends were trimmed by 5 bases and 1 base, with 8 bases remaining between them. CDR3 size: 13 residues. Notes on this clone: Its antigen is as yet unknown.

Some clones are missing from TCRdb's copy, which holds only in-frame ones; the method was immunoSEQ multiplex PCR. The sample holds approximately 76,000 clones; under 95% are singletons and the top ten take 4.5%. The chain combines TRBV7-9 with TRBJ2-5; D ambiguous. This TCR was sampled from an adult in good health. The starting material was peripheral blood, obtained on day 0 of MenACWY control vaccination. The DNA of the CDR3 is TGTGCCAGCAGCCTCCCCCCCCAAGAGACCCAGTACTTC. This sequence encodes CASSLPPQETQYF.